Reported below is one TCR beta chain. Its cognate antigen is unknown. CDR3 length equals 14 residues. The V gene lost 8 bases and the J gene lost 2 bases, with 13 bases spanning the gap. Germline CDR1 is SNHLY and CDR2 is FYNNEI. At least two post-ART and at least one pre-ART PBMC sample were available for each donor. Going into DNA extraction, samples held roughly 0.95-10 million cryopreserved PBMC. This specimen belongs to a study of long-term antiretroviral therapy in people with HIV. Version v3.0 of the immunoSEQ assay was performed at survey level. Measured with immunoSEQ multiplex PCR; TCRdb has only the in-frame clones, and not every one. The sample lists approximately 31,000 clones, 70% to 90% seen once, with 10% to 15% in the top ten. Whole-study results and caveats: Control repertoires displayed wider CDR3 length ranges than the HIV repertoires. Every time point showed a repertoire led by clones expanded before ART.

The specimen was unsorted PBMCs, collected 1.1 years after starting antiretroviral therapy. The V and J genes are TRBV2 and TRBJ2-1; D uncertain. The TCR sequence derives from a man aged 18 to 30 with HIV. The CDR3 protein is CASAITATYNEQFF. The CDR3 DNA follows: TGTGCCAGCGCGATCACAGCGACCTACAATGAGCAGTTCTTC.